A selection of T cell receptor beta chains follows, all from one sample in a study of blood T cell repertoires in COVID-19. TCRdb's table, derived via immunoSEQ multiplex PCR, lists solely in-frame clones and lacks some. The table includes a few hundred thousand clones, around 90% detected once. Sequencing was carried out using PBMCs or T cells enriched from blood (not recorded which). These receptors were obtained from a woman between 18 and 29 years old who had recovered from COVID-19. Each CDR3 is given with its conserved first and last residue. Fields, in order: CDR3 protein, CDR3 DNA, J gene, D gene, clone size, V gene. A D gene is named only where the DNA matches it firmly. Size is stated for part of the rows, as once, few or many counts, or as a class when the clone is expanded.

CDR3: CASSDVGGETQYF; DNA: TGTGCCAGCAGTGATGTAGGGGGTGAGACCCAGTACTTC; J: TRBJ2-5; D: -; size: -; V: TRBV6-1
CDR3: CASRPNTQGNNSPLHF; DNA: TGTGCCAGCAGACCTAACACACAGGGGAACAATTCACCCCTCCACTTT; J: TRBJ1-6; D: TRBD1; size: -; V: TRBV28
CDR3: CASILTGGLNTEAFF; DNA: TGTGCCAGTATTTTAACCGGGGGGCTGAACACTGAAGCTTTCTTT; J: TRBJ1-1; D: -; size: once; V: TRBV19
CDR3: CATSDRQDSNQPQHF; DNA: TGTGCCACCAGTGACCGACAGGATAGCAATCAGCCCCAGCATTTT; J: TRBJ1-5; D: -; size: -; V: TRBV24-1
CDR3: CASSTTGDGGYTF; DNA: TGTGCCAGTAGCACCACAGGAGACGGTGGCTACACCTTC; J: TRBJ1-2; D: -; size: -; V: TRBV19
CDR3: CASSVASSQNTGELFF; DNA: TGTGCCAGCAGCGTAGCGAGTAGCCAGAACACCGGGGAGCTGTTTTTT; J: TRBJ2-2; D: -; size: -; V: TRBV9
CDR3: CASSQAFYEQYF; DNA: TGTGCCAGCAGCCAGGCGTTCTACGAGCAGTACTTC; J: TRBJ2-7; D: -; size: -; V: TRBV13
CDR3: CASSFRQGDVYEKLFF; DNA: TGTGCCAGCAGCTTCCGACAGGGAGATGTGTATGAAAAACTGTTTTTT; J: TRBJ1-4; D: TRBD1; size: -; V: TRBV5-5
CDR3: CASSFSRRETQYF; DNA: TGTGCCAGCAGTTTTAGTCGCAGGGAGACCCAGTACTTC; J: TRBJ2-5; D: -; size: -; V: TRBV12-3/TRBV12-4
CDR3: CAISESTSGIFGTQYF; DNA: TGTGCCATCAGTGAGTCGACTAGCGGTATTTTTGGGACCCAGTACTTC; J: TRBJ2-5; D: TRBD2; size: -; V: TRBV10-3
CDR3: CASSTDRGPGRIRETQYF; DNA: TGTGCCAGTAGTACCGACAGGGGGCCGGGGAGGATCCGAGAGACCCAGTACTTC; J: TRBJ2-5; D: TRBD1; size: -; V: TRBV19
CDR3: CASSEALGASQETQYF; DNA: TGTGCCAGCAGTGAAGCGCTAGGGGCTTCCCAAGAGACCCAGTACTTC; J: TRBJ2-5; D: -; size: -; V: TRBV6-1
CDR3: CASSLKHRDRDNEQFF; DNA: TGTGCCAGCAGCTTAAAACACCGGGACAGAGACAATGAGCAGTTCTTC; J: TRBJ2-1; D: TRBD1; size: -; V: TRBV7-3
CDR3: CASSLLYQWTPDNEKLFF; DNA: TGTGCCAGCAGTTTATTGTATCAGTGGACACCGGATAATGAAAAACTGTTTTTT; J: TRBJ1-4; D: -; size: -; V: TRBV28
CDR3: CASSLPGQGSTQYF; DNA: TGTGCCAGCAGCTTACCGGGACAGGGGTCGACCCAGTACTTC; J: TRBJ2-5; D: TRBD1; size: -; V: TRBV7-9
CDR3: CASSEAGFSGNTIYF; DNA: TGTGCCAGCAGTGAGGCAGGTTTTTCTGGAAACACCATATATTTT; J: TRBJ1-3; D: -; size: once; V: TRBV25-1
CDR3: CASSLQEGQPQHF; DNA: TGTGCCAGCAGCTTACAGGAGGGTCAGCCCCAGCATTTT; J: TRBJ1-5; D: -; size: -; V: TRBV7-9
CDR3: CASALGDRVTEAFF; DNA: TGTGCCAGCGCTTTAGGGGACAGGGTCACTGAAGCTTTCTTT; J: TRBJ1-1; D: TRBD1; size: once; V: TRBV28
CDR3: CASSFPTETAYSNQPQHF; DNA: TGTGCCAGTAGTTTCCCGACTGAGACAGCGTATAGCAATCAGCCCCAGCATTTT; J: TRBJ1-5; D: -; size: once; V: TRBV19
CDR3: CASSDTTGNTEAFF; DNA: TGCGCCAGCAGCGACACCACAGGGAACACTGAAGCTTTCTTT; J: TRBJ1-1; D: -; size: -; V: TRBV5-1
CDR3: CASSLAGAAYEQYF; DNA: TGTGCCAGCAGCTTAGCGGGGGCAGCCTACGAGCAGTACTTC; J: TRBJ2-7; D: -; size: few; V: TRBV7-9
CDR3: CATSRDGVVNTIYF; DNA: TGTGCCACCAGCAGAGACGGGGTCGTTAACACCATATATTTT; J: TRBJ1-3; D: -; size: -; V: TRBV15
CDR3: CASSQESPVYEQYF; DNA: TGTGCCAGCAGCCAAGAGAGCCCGGTCTACGAGCAGTACTTC; J: TRBJ2-7; D: -; size: -; V: TRBV3-1/TRBV3-2
CDR3: CASSPGTEAFF; DNA: TGTGCCAGCAGCCCAGGGACTGAAGCTTTCTTT; J: TRBJ1-1; D: -; size: -; V: TRBV11-2
CDR3: CASSQVVPGFNTGELFF; DNA: TGTGCCAGCTCCCAGGTGGTACCAGGGTTTAACACCGGGGAGCTGTTTTTT; J: TRBJ2-2; D: -; size: -; V: TRBV28
CDR3: CASSIRLAGYAQETQYF; DNA: TGTGCCAGTAGTATTCGGCTAGCGGGATACGCTCAAGAGACCCAGTACTTC; J: TRBJ2-5; D: TRBD2; size: -; V: TRBV19
CDR3: CASSATSGSSGELFF; DNA: TGTGCCAGCAGTGCCACTAGCGGATCATCCGGGGAGCTGTTTTTT; J: TRBJ2-2; D: TRBD2; size: -; V: TRBV25-1
CDR3: CASSATTGVLSYNEQFF; DNA: TGTGCCAGCAGTGCCACTACAGGGGTCTTGTCCTACAATGAGCAGTTCTTC; J: TRBJ2-1; D: TRBD1; size: -; V: TRBV25-1
CDR3: CASSSGTGLTDTQYF; DNA: TGTGCCAGCAGCTCCGGGACAGGGTTGACAGATACGCAGTATTTT; J: TRBJ2-3; D: TRBD1; size: -; V: TRBV11-3
CDR3: CASTLGQVNTEAFF; DNA: TGTGCCAGCACCCTGGGACAGGTGAACACTGAAGCTTTCTTT; J: TRBJ1-1; D: TRBD1; size: -; V: TRBV28
CDR3: CASSLKATTGIGHSPLHF; DNA: TGTGCCAGCAGCTTAAAGGCCACTACAGGGATCGGGCATTCACCCCTCCACTTT; J: TRBJ1-6; D: -; size: -; V: TRBV7-2
CDR3: CASSSVGGPTILDTQYF; DNA: TGTGCCAGCAGCTCCGTCGGGGGGCCAACGATCCTTGATACGCAGTATTTT; J: TRBJ2-3; D: -; size: -; V: TRBV5-6
CDR3: CASSQGWDRNYGYTF; DNA: TGTGCCAGCAGCCAAGGGTGGGACAGAAACTATGGCTACACCTTC; J: TRBJ1-2; D: TRBD1; size: few; V: TRBV3-1/TRBV3-2
CDR3: CASSERVDTQYF; DNA: TGTGCCAGCAGCGAGCGGGTTGATACGCAGTATTTT; J: TRBJ2-3; D: -; size: -; V: TRBV9
CDR3: CASSLVPVNYGYTF; DNA: TGTGCCAGCAGCTTGGTCCCGGTCAACTATGGCTACACCTTC; J: TRBJ1-2; D: -; size: -; V: TRBV5-6
CDR3: CASSLTSGRTGTQYF; DNA: TGTGCCAGCAGTCTGACTAGCGGGAGGACAGGTACGCAGTATTTT; J: TRBJ2-3; D: TRBD2; size: once; V: TRBV2
CDR3: CASSGQGAGNTEAFF; DNA: TGTGCCAGTAGTGGCCAGGGGGCAGGGAACACTGAAGCTTTCTTT; J: TRBJ1-1; D: TRBD1; size: -; V: TRBV19
CDR3: CASSPILAGSYNEQFF; DNA: TGTGCCAGCAGTCCCATACTAGCGGGAAGCTACAATGAGCAGTTCTTC; J: TRBJ2-1; D: TRBD2; size: -; V: TRBV25-1
CDR3: CASSLELAGGGNTQYF; DNA: TGTGCCAGCAGCTTAGAGCTAGCGGGAGGGGGGAATACGCAGTATTTT; J: TRBJ2-3; D: TRBD2; size: -; V: TRBV7-2
CDR3: CASSLLRATNEKLFF; DNA: TGTGCCAGCAGCTTATTGCGTGCAACTAATGAAAAACTGTTTTTT; J: TRBJ1-4; D: -; size: -; V: TRBV11-2
CDR3: CAISIAGLTDTQYF; DNA: TGTGCCATCAGTATAGCGGGCCTCACAGATACGCAGTATTTT; J: TRBJ2-3; D: TRBD2; size: -; V: TRBV10-3
CDR3: CASSPTGQLNYGYTF; DNA: TGTGCCAGCAGCCCGACGGGACAGCTTAACTATGGCTACACCTTC; J: TRBJ1-2; D: TRBD1; size: -; V: TRBV7-3
CDR3: CASSIFWASGTYSTDTQYF; DNA: TGTGCCAGTAGTATTTTCTGGGCTAGCGGAACTTATAGCACAGATACGCAGTATTTT; J: TRBJ2-3; D: TRBD2; size: -; V: TRBV19
CDR3: CATSPGQGSFEAFF; DNA: TGTGCCACCAGCCCGGGCCAGGGGAGTTTTGAAGCTTTCTTT; J: TRBJ1-1; D: -; size: -; V: TRBV15
CDR3: CASSDRGGGKNTEAFF; DNA: TGTGCCAGCAGCGACCGAGGAGGTGGAAAAAACACTGAAGCTTTCTTT; J: TRBJ1-1; D: -; size: -; V: TRBV11-1
CDR3: CASSRLGLAGGGTDTQYF; DNA: TGTGCCAGCAGCCGACTGGGACTAGCGGGGGGAGGCACAGATACGCAGTATTTT; J: TRBJ2-3; D: TRBD2; size: -; V: TRBV4-2
CDR3: CASTNRFQGGYTF; DNA: TGTGCCAGCACTAACAGGTTTCAGGGGGGCTACACCTTC; J: TRBJ1-2; D: -; size: -; V: TRBV12-3/TRBV12-4
CDR3: CASSSSGTGGSTDTQYF; DNA: TGTGCCAGTAGTTCTAGCGGGACAGGGGGCTCGACAGATACGCAGTATTTT; J: TRBJ2-3; D: TRBD1; size: -; V: TRBV19